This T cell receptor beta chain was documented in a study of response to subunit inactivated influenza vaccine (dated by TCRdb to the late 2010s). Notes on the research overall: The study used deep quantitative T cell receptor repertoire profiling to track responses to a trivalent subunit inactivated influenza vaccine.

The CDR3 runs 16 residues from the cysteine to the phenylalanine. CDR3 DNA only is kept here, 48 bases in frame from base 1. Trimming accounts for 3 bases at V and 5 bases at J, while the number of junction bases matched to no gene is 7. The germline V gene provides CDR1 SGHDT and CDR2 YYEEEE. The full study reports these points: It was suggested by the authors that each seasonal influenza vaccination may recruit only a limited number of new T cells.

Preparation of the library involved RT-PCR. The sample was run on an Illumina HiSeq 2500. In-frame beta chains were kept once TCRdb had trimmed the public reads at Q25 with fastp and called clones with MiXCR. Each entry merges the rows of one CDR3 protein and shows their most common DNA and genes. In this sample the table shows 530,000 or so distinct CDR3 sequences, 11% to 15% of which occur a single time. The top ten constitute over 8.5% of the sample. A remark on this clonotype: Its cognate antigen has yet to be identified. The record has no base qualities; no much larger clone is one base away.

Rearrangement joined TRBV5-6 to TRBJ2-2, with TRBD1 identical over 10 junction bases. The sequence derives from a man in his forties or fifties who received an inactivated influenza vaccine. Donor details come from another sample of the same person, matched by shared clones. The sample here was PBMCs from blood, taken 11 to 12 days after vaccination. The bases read TGTGCCAGCAGCTCCCGCGGGACAGGGGTTACCGGGGAGCTGTTTTTT. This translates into CASSSRGTGVTGELFF.